This T cell receptor (beta chain) was recorded in a study of T-cell memory formation after mild COVID-19. TCRalpha and TCRbeta libraries used 5'RACE with constant-segment primers and UMIs. TCRdb re-derived calls from the 5' RACE reads in MiXCR, one entry per CDR3 protein. The table shows hundreds of thousands of distinct CDR3 sequences, with roughly 13% occurring only once. For this clonotype: Its antigen is currently unknown.

From germline, CDR1 is SNHLY and CDR2 FYNNEI. Trimming left V 4 bases short and J 9 bases short, with 10 bases between. This CDR3 comprises 12 residues. Study outcomes and limitations: Cross-reactive memory appears to have joined, as suggested by some responding clones showing up in pre-infection memory.

The chain couples TRBV2 to TRBJ2-1; D could derive from TRBD1 or TRBD2 (5 bases each). The receptor's source is a man between 18 and 35 years old who had mild COVID-19 (a few samples of this study predate the infection). Cell type and time point are not known. Material: PBMCs or a T cell subset sorted from them (not recorded which). The chain's CDR3 is CASSGGNVEQFF. In DNA, the CDR3 is TGTGCCAGCAGTGGGGGGAACGTTGAGCAGTTCTTC.